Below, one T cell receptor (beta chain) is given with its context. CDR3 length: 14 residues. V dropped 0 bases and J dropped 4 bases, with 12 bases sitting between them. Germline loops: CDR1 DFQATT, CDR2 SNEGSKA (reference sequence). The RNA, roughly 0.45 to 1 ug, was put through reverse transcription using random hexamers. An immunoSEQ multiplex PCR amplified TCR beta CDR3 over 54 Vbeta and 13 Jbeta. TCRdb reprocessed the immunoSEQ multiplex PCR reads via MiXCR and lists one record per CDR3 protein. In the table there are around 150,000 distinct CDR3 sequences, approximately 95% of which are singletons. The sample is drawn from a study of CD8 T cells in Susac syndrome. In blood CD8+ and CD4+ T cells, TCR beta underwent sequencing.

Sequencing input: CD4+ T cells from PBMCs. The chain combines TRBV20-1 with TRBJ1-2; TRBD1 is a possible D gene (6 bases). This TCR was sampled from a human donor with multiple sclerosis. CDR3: CSAREDRRFYGYTF. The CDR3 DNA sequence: TGCAGTGCTAGAGAGGACAGACGCTTCTATGGCTACACCTTC.